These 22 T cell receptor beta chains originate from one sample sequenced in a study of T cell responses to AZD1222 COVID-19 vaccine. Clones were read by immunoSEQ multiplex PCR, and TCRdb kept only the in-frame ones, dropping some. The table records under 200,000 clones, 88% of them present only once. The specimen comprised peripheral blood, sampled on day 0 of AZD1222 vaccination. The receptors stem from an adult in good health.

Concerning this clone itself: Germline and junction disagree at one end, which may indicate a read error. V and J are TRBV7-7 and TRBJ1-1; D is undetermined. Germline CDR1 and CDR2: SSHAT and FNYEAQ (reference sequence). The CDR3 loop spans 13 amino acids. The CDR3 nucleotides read TGTGCTAGCAGCTTAAACGAGAACACTGAAGCTTTCTTT. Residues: CASSLNENTEAFF.

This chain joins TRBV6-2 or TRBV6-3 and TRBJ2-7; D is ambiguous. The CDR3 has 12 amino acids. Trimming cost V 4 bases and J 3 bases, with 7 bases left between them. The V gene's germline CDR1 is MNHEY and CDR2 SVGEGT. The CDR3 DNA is TGTGCCAGCAGTTCTCTGATCTACGAGCAGTACTTC. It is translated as CASSSLIYEQYF.

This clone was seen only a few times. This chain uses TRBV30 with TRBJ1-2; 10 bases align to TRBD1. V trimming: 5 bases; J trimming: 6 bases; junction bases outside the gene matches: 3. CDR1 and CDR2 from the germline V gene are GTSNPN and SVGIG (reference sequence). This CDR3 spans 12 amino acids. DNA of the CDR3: TGTGCCTGGTGGACAGGGGGTGATGGCTACACCTTC. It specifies CAWWTGGDGYTF.

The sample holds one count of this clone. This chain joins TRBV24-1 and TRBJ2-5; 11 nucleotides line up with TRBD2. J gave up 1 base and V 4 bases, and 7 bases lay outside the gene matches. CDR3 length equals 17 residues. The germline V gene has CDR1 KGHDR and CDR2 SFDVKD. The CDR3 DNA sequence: TGTGCCACCAGTGAAAGCGGGACTAGCGGTATCCAAGAGACCCAGTACTTC. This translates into CATSESGTSGIQETQYF.

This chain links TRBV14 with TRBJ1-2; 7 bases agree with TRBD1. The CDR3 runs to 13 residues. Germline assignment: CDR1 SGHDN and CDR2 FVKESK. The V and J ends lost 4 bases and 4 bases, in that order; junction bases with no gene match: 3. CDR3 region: CASSRDRVYGYTF. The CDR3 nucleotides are TGTGCCAGCAGCCGTGACAGGGTCTATGGCTACACCTTC.

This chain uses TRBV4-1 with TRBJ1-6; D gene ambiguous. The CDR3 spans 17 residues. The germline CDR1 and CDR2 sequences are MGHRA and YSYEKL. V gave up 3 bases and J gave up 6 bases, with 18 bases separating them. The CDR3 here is CASSQATAARGNSPLHF. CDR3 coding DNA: TGCGCCAGCAGCCAGGCTACTGCCGCTCGGGGTAATTCACCCCTCCACTTT.

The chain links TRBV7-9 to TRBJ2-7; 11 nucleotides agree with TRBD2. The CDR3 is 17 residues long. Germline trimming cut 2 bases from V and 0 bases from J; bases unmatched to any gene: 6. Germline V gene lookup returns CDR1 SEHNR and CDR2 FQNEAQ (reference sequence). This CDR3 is CASSLPGLADHSYEQYF. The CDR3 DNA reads TGTGCCAGCAGCTTACCGGGACTAGCGGACCACTCCTACGAGCAGTACTTC.

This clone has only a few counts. The DNA for the CDR3 is TGTGCCAGCAGTAACCCCCGGACCGAGGGTACAAAACTGTTTTTT. Its translation is CASSNPRTEGTKLFF. V gene TRBV28 combines with J gene TRBJ1-4; D remains ambiguous. V was pared by 5 bases and J by 10 bases, with 20 bases between. In germline, CDR1 is MDHEN, CDR2 SYDVKM. The length of the CDR3 is 15 residues.

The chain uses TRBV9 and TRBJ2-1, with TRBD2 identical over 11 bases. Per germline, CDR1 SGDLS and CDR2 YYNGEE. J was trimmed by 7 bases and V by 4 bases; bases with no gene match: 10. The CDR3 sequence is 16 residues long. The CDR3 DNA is TGTGCCAGCAGCATTAGCGGGGGGGCCGTAGAAAATGAGCAGTTCTTC. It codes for CASSISGGAVENEQFF.

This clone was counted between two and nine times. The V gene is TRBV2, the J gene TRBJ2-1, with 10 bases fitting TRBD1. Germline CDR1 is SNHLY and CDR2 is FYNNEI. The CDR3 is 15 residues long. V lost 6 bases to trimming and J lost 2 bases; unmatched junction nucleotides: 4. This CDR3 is CASRPGQGAYNEQFF. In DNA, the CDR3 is TGTGCCAGCAGACCCGGACAGGGGGCCTACAATGAGCAGTTCTTC. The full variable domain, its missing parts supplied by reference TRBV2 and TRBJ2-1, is EPEVTQTPSHQVTQMGQEVILRCVPISNHLYFYWYRQILGQKVEFLVSFYNNEISEKSEIFDDQFSVERPDGSNFTLKIRSTKLEDSAMYFCASRPGQGAYNEQFFGPGTRLTVL.

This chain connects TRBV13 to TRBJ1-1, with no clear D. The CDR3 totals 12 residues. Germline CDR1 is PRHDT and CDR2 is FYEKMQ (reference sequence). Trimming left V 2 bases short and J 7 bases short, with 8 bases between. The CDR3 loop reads CASSLSGSEAFF. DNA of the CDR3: TGTGCCAGCAGCTTAAGCGGCAGTGAAGCTTTCTTT.

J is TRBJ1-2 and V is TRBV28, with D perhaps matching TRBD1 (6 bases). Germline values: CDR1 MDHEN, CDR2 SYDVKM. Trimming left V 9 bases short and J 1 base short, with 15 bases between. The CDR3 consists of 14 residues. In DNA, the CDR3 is TGTGCCAGTTCGCGGCAGGGGCTTAACTATGGCTACACCTTC. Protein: CASSRQGLNYGYTF.

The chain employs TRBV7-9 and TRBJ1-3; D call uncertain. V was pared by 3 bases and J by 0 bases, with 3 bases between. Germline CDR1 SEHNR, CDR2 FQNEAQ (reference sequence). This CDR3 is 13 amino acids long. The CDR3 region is CASSFPSGNTIYF. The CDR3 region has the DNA TGTGCCAGCAGCTTCCCCTCTGGAAACACCATATATTTT.

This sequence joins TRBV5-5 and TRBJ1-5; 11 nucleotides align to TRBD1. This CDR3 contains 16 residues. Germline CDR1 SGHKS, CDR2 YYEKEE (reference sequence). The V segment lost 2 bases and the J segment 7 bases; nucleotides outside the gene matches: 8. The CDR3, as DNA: TGTGCCAGCAGCTTCGGTCCGGGACAGGGGGAACAGCCCCAGCATTTT. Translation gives CASSFGPGQGEQPQHF.

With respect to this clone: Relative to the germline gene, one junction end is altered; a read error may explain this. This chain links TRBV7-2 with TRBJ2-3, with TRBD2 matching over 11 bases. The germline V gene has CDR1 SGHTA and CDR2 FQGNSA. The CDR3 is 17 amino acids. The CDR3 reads CASSLAGGQGMTDTQYF. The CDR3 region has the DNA TGTGCCAGCAGCCTAGCGGGGGGACAGGGTATGACAGATACGCAGTATTTT.

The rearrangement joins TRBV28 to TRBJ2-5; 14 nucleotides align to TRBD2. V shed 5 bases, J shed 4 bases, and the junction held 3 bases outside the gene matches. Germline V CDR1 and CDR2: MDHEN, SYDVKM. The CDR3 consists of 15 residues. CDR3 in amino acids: CASSPGLAGVETQYF. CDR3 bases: TGTGCCAGCAGTCCGGGACTAGCGGGAGTAGAGACCCAGTACTTC. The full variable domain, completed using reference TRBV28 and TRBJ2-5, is DVKVTQSSRYLVKRTGEKVFLECVQDMDHENMFWYRQDPGLGLRLIYFSYDVKMKEKGDIPEGYSVSREKKERFSLILESASTNQTSMYLCASSPGLAGVETQYFGPGTRLLVL.

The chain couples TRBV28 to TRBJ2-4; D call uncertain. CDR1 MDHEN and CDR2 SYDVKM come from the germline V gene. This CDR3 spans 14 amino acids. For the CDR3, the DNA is TGTTCCACCCGAGGCAGCCTAGCCAAAAACATTCAGTACTTC. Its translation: CSTRGSLAKNIQYF.

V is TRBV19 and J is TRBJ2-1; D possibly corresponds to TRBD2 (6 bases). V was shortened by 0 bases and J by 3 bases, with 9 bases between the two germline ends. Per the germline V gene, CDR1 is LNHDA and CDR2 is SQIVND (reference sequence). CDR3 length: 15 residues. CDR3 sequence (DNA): TGTGCCAGTAGTATAGACAGGGAGGTCTACAATGAGCAGTTCTTC. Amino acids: CASSIDREVYNEQFF.

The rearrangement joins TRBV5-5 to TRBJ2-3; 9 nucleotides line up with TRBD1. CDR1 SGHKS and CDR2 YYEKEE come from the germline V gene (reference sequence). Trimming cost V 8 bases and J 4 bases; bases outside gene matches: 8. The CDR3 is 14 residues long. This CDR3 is CASAGTGFPDTQYF. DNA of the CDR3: TGTGCCAGTGCCGGGACAGGGTTCCCAGATACGCAGTATTTT.

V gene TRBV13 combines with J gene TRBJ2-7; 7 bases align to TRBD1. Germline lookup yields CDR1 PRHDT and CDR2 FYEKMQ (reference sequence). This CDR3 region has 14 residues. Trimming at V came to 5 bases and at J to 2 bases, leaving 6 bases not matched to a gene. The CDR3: CASSRPTGTYEQYF. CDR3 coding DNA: TGTGCCAGCAGCCGACCGACAGGGACCTACGAGCAGTACTTC.

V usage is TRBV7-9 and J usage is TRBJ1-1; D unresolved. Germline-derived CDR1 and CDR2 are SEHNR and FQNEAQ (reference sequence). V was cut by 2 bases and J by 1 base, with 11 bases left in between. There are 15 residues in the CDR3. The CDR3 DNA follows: TGTGCCAGCAGCTTAAGCGTTCCGAGGAACACTGAAGCTTTCTTT. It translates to CASSLSVPRNTEAFF. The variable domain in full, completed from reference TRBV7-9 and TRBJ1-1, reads DTGVSQNPRHKITKRGQNVTFRCDPISEHNRLYWYRQTLGQGPEFLTYFQNEAQLEKSRLLSDRFSAERPKGSFSTLEIQRTEQGDSAMYLCASSLSVPRNTEAFFGQGTRLTVV.

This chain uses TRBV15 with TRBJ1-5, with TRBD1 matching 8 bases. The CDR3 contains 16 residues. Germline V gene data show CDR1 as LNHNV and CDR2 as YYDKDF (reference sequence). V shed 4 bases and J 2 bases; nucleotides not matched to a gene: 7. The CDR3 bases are TGTGCCACCAGCACCTGGACAGGGTTTGGCAATCAGCCCCAGCATTTT. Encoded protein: CATSTWTGFGNQPQHF.